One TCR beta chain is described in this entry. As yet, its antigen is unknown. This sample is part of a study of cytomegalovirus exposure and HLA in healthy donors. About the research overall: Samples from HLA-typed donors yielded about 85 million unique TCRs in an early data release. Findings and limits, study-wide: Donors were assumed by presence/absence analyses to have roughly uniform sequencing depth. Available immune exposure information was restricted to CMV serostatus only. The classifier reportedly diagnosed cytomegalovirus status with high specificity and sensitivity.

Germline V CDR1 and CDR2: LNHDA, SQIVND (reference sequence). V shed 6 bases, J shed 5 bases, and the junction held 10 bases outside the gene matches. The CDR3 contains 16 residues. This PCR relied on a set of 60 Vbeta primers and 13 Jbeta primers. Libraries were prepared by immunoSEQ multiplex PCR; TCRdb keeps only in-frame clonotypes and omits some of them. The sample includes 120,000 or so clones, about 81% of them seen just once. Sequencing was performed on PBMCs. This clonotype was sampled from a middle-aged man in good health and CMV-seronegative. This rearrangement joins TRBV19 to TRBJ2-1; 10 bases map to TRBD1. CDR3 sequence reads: CASSARGQGKNNEQFF. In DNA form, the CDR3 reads TGTGCCAGTAGCGCAAGGGGACAGGGGAAAAACAATGAGCAGTTCTTC.